This T cell receptor beta chain is drawn from a study of neoadjuvant nivolumab and ipilimumab in lung cancer. Study-level points and caveats: TCR sequencing covered a small number of samples.

Regarding this clone: The antigen remains undetermined.

Method: immunoSEQ multiplex PCR; TCRdb's copy keeps in-frame clones and lacks some. The data contain 25,000 to 35,000 clones, 83% of them singletons. The V gene's germline CDR1 is PRHDT and CDR2 FYEKMQ (reference sequence). The trim removed 6 bases at V and 10 bases at J, leaving 10 bases unmatched. The CDR3 runs to 15 residues. The input for sequencing was tumor tissue, taken after neoadjuvant nivolumab, alone or with ipilimumab, at or shortly before surgery. The clonotype comes from an adult with non-small cell lung cancer. The J gene is TRBJ2-7, the V gene TRBV13; the match to TRBD2 covers 15 bases. CDR3 nucleotides: TGTGCCAGCAGTTCGGCCGGACTAGCGGGGGGGGGACAGTACTTC. Its translation: CASSSAGLAGGGQYF.